This T cell receptor (beta chain) was sequenced during a study of shared clonotypes between healthy human individuals. Notes on the study in general: Blood alone was sampled, and tissue repertoires likely differ.

In the case of this clone: Its specificity is unknown.

The germline gives CDR1 SGHRS, CDR2 YFSETQ. The CDR3 spans 16 residues. The V gene end was trimmed by 5 bases and the J gene end by 2 bases; junction bases not matched to a gene: 11. Each sorted subset replicate got 200 ng genomic DNA, tens of thousands of genomes. Clones were read by immunoSEQ multiplex PCR, and TCRdb kept only the in-frame ones, dropping some. This sample yields about 2.4 million clones, of which more than 85% are seen a single time; approximately 0.35% belongs to the top ten. The origin of this receptor is a man in his late teens or twenties in good health. Some clones in this sample may be carry-over from other donors' samples. Sequencing was performed on naive CD4+ T cells from PBMCs. Subset specified: CD45RA+ positively selected. This chain connects TRBV5-1 to TRBJ2-5; 8 bases map to TRBD1. CDR3 sequence reads: CASSVQGAGPQETQYF. CDR3 nucleotides: TGCGCCAGCAGTGTGCAGGGGGCAGGACCTCAAGAGACCCAGTACTTC.